This TCR beta chain is from a study of cytomegalovirus exposure and HLA in healthy donors. The PCR had 60 Vbeta and 13 Jbeta primers. The repertoire was sequenced with immunoSEQ multiplex PCR; TCRdb's copy has only in-frame clones and lacks some. This sample has about 85,000 clones, with around 80% found just once. Note on this clone: Its antigen is currently unknown.

Overall study findings and caveats: A link between a missense DCLRE1C variant and TCR beta V- and J-gene trimming emerged from a later analysis.

The sample consisted of PBMCs. The receptor comes from a man aged 45 to 65 in good health and CMV-seropositive.

CDR3 nucleotides: TGTGCCAGCTCCCGCCTCGACGGAGACTCCTACACCTTC. Translation: CASSRLDGDSYTF. V and J are TRBV18 and TRBJ1-2; unclear D gene. Between the trimmed V and J ends, which lost 6 bases and 10 bases, there was a span of 18 bases. Germline V gives CDR1 KGHSH, CDR2 LQKENI. The CDR3 is 13 amino acids.